The 29 T cell receptor beta chains presented below share a single source sample, sequenced in a study of blood T cell repertoires in COVID-19 (dated by TCRdb to 2020 to 2021). Libraries were constructed by the immunoSEQ multiplex PCR assay. Sourced from immuneACCESS, this table was stored by TCRdb with only in-frame sequences that have V and J called. A share of the clones is absent; for the studies checked, an unresolved V gene accounts for under half, and the remainder has no known explanation. The sample has 150,000 to 200,000 clones on record, approximately 91% of them singletons. 0.77% of the sample is held by the ten biggest clonotypes. Specimen: PBMCs or T cells enriched from blood (not recorded which). Receptors originate from a woman aged 18 to 35 who had recovered from COVID-19.

The chain joins TRBV29-1 to TRBJ1-1, with a possible D match to TRBD1 (5 bases). Germline V gene data show CDR1 as SQVTM and CDR2 as ANQGSEA. V was cut by 2 bases and J by 1 base, with 20 bases left in between. The CDR3 is made up of 17 amino acids. CDR3 loop: CSVESASRVGWNTEAFF. The CDR3, as DNA: TGCAGCGTTGAATCGGCGAGCAGGGTCGGGTGGAACACTGAAGCTTTCTTT.

The V call is TRBV7-2, the J call TRBJ2-7; 7 bases align to TRBD2. J lost 0 bases, V lost 5 bases, and 4 bases had no gene match. Germline values: CDR1 SGHTA, CDR2 FQGNSA. CDR3 length equals 14 residues. The chain's CDR3 is CASSPREVSYEQYF. DNA for the CDR3: TGTGCCAGCAGCCCCCGGGAGGTCTCCTACGAGCAGTACTTC.

The chain recombines TRBV9 with TRBJ2-1; D might be TRBD2 (5 bases). The CDR3 sequence is 16 residues long. Trimming removed 3 bases at V and 0 bases at J, with 13 bases between. The germline gives CDR1 SGDLS, CDR2 YYNGEE. As DNA, the CDR3 is TGTGCCAGCAGCGGACCTAGCAGGAGCTCCTACAATGAGCAGTTCTTC. Residues: CASSGPSRSSYNEQFF.

The CDR3 here is CASRGTGTAEAFF. The CDR3 DNA is TGTGCCAGCAGAGGGACAGGGACCGCTGAAGCTTTCTTT. This sequence joins TRBV2 and TRBJ1-1, with TRBD1 matching 9 bases. In germline, CDR1 is SNHLY, CDR2 FYNNEI. The CDR3 runs to 13 residues. J lost 6 bases, V lost 6 bases, and 5 bases had no gene match.

The chain recombines TRBV19 with TRBJ2-1, with TRBD2 matching over 12 bases. CDR1 and CDR2 (germline): LNHDA, SQIVND (reference sequence). CDR3 size: 14 residues. V dropped 3 bases and J dropped 7; count of bases not matched to a gene: 1. This CDR3 is CASSIGLAGNEQFF. For the CDR3, the DNA is TGTGCCAGTAGTATCGGACTAGCGGGGAATGAGCAGTTCTTC.

This clone is a singleton in its sample. The chain employs TRBV7-3 and TRBJ2-3; D gene ambiguous. The CDR3 has 12 residues. V shed 4 bases and J shed 5 bases, with 7 bases lying between them. From germline, CDR1 is SGHTA and CDR2 FQGTGA. Here the CDR3 reads CASSSSRDTQYF. CDR3 nucleotides: TGTGCCAGCAGCTCTTCTAGAGATACGCAGTATTTT.

The rearrangement links TRBV30 to TRBJ2-1; TRBD2 aligns across 7 bases. The CDR3 is 12 residues long. The germline CDR1 and CDR2 sequences are GTSNPN and SVGIG (reference sequence). The V and J ends lost 4 bases and 8 bases, in that order; junction bases with no gene match: 5. Written as DNA, the CDR3 is TGTGCCTGGACCTTGAGCGGGGATGAGCAGTTCTTC. Translation gives CAWTLSGDEQFF.

This chain uses TRBV6-5 with TRBJ2-5; possible D gene TRBD2, 6 bases. The V gene's germline CDR1 is MNHEY and CDR2 SVGAGI. This CDR3 region has 14 residues. V was pared by 5 bases and J by 4 bases, with 14 bases between. The DNA for the CDR3 is TGTGCCAGCAGTCCCCGGAGGGCCGGAGAGACCCAGTACTTC. Protein product: CASSPRRAGETQYF.

V gene TRBV7-3 combines with J gene TRBJ1-1, with TRBD1 identical over 8 bases. The CDR3 consists of 15 residues. The germline gives CDR1 SGHTA, CDR2 FQGTGA. With 5 bases clipped from V and 1 base from J, the junction kept 6 bases outside the gene matches. The CDR3 nucleotides read TGTGCCAGCAGCGGAACAGGGGGTGGGAACACTGAAGCTTTCTTT. It codes for CASSGTGGGNTEAFF.

This chain links TRBV7-8 with TRBJ1-5; maybe TRBD1 (6 bases). The CDR3 extends over 14 amino acids. Germline values: CDR1 SGHVS, CDR2 FQNEAQ. V was trimmed by 2 bases and J by 7 bases, leaving 12 bases between them. The CDR3 reads CASSLRQAPQPQHF. The CDR3 DNA is TGTGCCAGCAGCTTAAGACAGGCCCCCCAGCCCCAGCATTTT.

This clone was seen only once. The chain uses TRBV6-5 and TRBJ2-7; TRBD1 is a possible D gene (6 bases). Germline V CDR1 and CDR2: MNHEY, SVGAGI. CDR3 size: 15 residues. V was clipped by 6 bases and J by 3 bases, with 18 bases between them. CDR3: CASSRGTGLSYEQYF. In DNA, the CDR3 is TGTGCCAGCAGCCGAGGAACAGGGTTGAGCTACGAGCAGTACTTC.

The chain has TRBV7-9 and TRBJ2-1; TRBD2 matches at 12 bases. The CDR3 loop spans 15 amino acids. Germline V gives CDR1 SEHNR, CDR2 FQNEAQ (reference sequence). J gave up 8 bases and V 6 bases, and 8 bases lay outside the gene matches. CDR3 sequence (DNA): TGTGCCAGCAGGGCCCTAGCGGGAGGGTTGGATGAGCAGTTCTTC. Protein: CASRALAGGLDEQFF.

In its sample, this clone was seen a few times. J is TRBJ2-7 and V is TRBV29-1; TRBD2 is a possible D gene (6 bases). The germline V gene has CDR1 SQVTM and CDR2 ANQGSEA. Trimming took off 3 bases at V and 2 bases at J, with 11 bases between the two ends. The CDR3 is 13 amino acids. The CDR3 sequence: CSVDTGDPYEQYF. The CDR3, as DNA: TGCAGCGTTGATACGGGAGACCCCTACGAGCAGTACTTC.

The chain is built from TRBV7-3 and TRBJ1-2, with D unclear. Germline loops: CDR1 SGHTA, CDR2 FQGTGA. The CDR3 runs 14 residues. Trimming took 0 bases from V and 6 from J, leaving 11 bases between them. The CDR3 protein is CASSLTVAGDGYTF. The CDR3 coding sequence is TGTGCCAGCAGCTTAACGGTCGCAGGCGATGGCTACACCTTC.

V gene TRBV2 combines with J gene TRBJ2-7; 8 bases fit TRBD1. This CDR3 has 14 residues. V lost 7 bases and J lost 4; bases outside the gene matches: 9. CDR1 and CDR2 (germline): SNHLY, FYNNEI. The CDR3 loop is CASTGQGRGYEQYF. The DNA of the CDR3 is TGTGCCAGCACTGGACAGGGTAGGGGTTACGAGCAGTACTTC.

Ten or more counts support this clone. The rearrangement uses TRBV7-9 and TRBJ2-1, with 8 bases identical to TRBD2. With 5 bases clipped from V and 6 bases from J, the junction kept 12 bases outside the gene matches. The CDR3 spans 16 residues. Germline V gene sequence: CDR1 SEHNR, CDR2 FQNEAQ (reference sequence). CDR3 nucleotides: TGTGCCAGCAGCCCCCGGGAAGCGGGAGTGACCAATGAGCAGTTCTTC. Translation: CASSPREAGVTNEQFF.

The rearrangement links TRBV6-6 to TRBJ2-1; 7 bases fit TRBD2. J gave up 6 bases and V 2 bases, and 4 bases lay outside the gene matches. This CDR3 spans 14 amino acids. Germline V gives CDR1 MNHNY, CDR2 SVGAGI (reference sequence). The CDR3 sequence: CASSYRGGLNEQFF. The DNA for the CDR3 is TGTGCCAGCAGTTACCGGGGAGGGCTCAATGAGCAGTTCTTC.

The chain recombines TRBV12-3 or TRBV12-4 with TRBJ2-3; D is undetermined. V shed 3 bases and J shed 6 bases, with 10 bases lying between them. The CDR3 loop spans 13 amino acids. The CDR3: CASSFLPRDTQYF. The CDR3 nucleotides are TGTGCCAGCAGTTTCCTTCCCAGGGATACGCAGTATTTT.

This clone was found once. The J gene is TRBJ2-7, the V gene TRBV27, with 9 bases identical to TRBD2. J lost 4 bases, V lost 5 bases, and 9 bases had no gene match. The CDR3 consists of 15 residues. Germline V lookup: CDR1 MNHEY, CDR2 SMNVEV (reference sequence). CDR3 DNA sequence: TGTGCCAGCAGTACCCGGCGGGAGGGCCCTTACGAGCAGTACTTC. This encodes CASSTRREGPYEQYF.

The rearrangement links TRBV5-1 to TRBJ2-1; TRBD1 matches 7 bases. The V gene's germline CDR1 is SGHRS and CDR2 YFSETQ. With V trimmed by 4 bases and J by 7 bases, 17 bases remained unmatched. CDR3 size: 17 residues. The CDR3 bases are TGCGCCAGCAGCGAGATAGGGGGCAGTGGTGGGTGGAATGAGCAGTTCTTC. Protein: CASSEIGGSGGWNEQFF.

The chain recombines TRBV2 with TRBJ2-2; the D gene is possibly TRBD2 (5 bases). Per germline, CDR1 SNHLY and CDR2 FYNNEI. V was trimmed by 3 bases and J by 5 bases, leaving 7 bases between them. CDR3 length: 13 residues. The CDR3 DNA follows: TGTGCCAGCAGTGAGACGGGGACCGGGGAGCTGTTTTTT. Its translation is CASSETGTGELFF.

This rearrangement joins TRBV19 to TRBJ1-6; the D is unclear. In germline, CDR1 is LNHDA, CDR2 SQIVND (reference sequence). Trimming shortened V by 4 bases and J by 9 bases, and 16 bases separated the two germline ends. This CDR3 is built from 15 residues. The CDR3: CASSSGRSPSSPLHF. CDR3 sequence (DNA): TGTGCCAGTAGTAGTGGAAGGAGTCCCAGTTCACCCCTCCACTTT.

The chain uses TRBV30 and TRBJ1-5, with TRBD1 identical over 7 bases. V shed 1 base and J 5 bases; nucleotides not matched to a gene: 2. CDR1 and CDR2 (germline): GTSNPN, SVGIG (reference sequence). The CDR3 has 13 residues. CDR3: CAWSGQGDQPQHF. The DNA for the CDR3 is TGTGCCTGGAGTGGGCAGGGGGATCAGCCCCAGCATTTT.

The chain combines TRBV14 with TRBJ2-1, with 9 bases matching TRBD1. The V gene's germline CDR1 is SGHDN and CDR2 FVKESK. V shed 0 bases, J shed 3 bases, and the junction held 3 bases outside the gene matches. The CDR3 has 16 residues. In DNA, the CDR3 is TGTGCCAGCAGCCAAGAGGGGACAGGGTTCTACAATGAGCAGTTCTTC. This gives the protein CASSQEGTGFYNEQFF.

The chain couples TRBV18 to TRBJ1-2, with D possibly TRBD1 on 5 matching bases. The CDR3 runs to 14 residues. V was pared by 0 bases and J by 4 bases, with 9 bases between. The germline gives CDR1 KGHSH, CDR2 LQKENI. CDR3 amino acids: CASSPPDNPYGYTF. For the CDR3, the DNA is TGTGCCAGCTCACCACCGGACAACCCCTATGGCTACACCTTC.

The genes are TRBV9 and TRBJ1-2; 11 bases agree with TRBD1. V was pared by 3 bases and J by 10 bases, with 14 bases of the junction left unmatched. CDR3 length: 16 residues. Germline CDR1 and CDR2: SGDLS and YYNGEE. CDR3 in amino acids: CASSAGWTGGVSDYTF. The CDR3 nucleotides are TGTGCCAGCAGCGCCGGCTGGACAGGGGGCGTTTCGGACTACACCTTC. Full variable domain (missing parts from reference TRBV9 and TRBJ1-2): DSGVTQTPKHLITATGQRVTLRCSPRSGDLSVYWYQQSLDQGLQFLIQYYNGEERAKGNILERFSAQQFPDLHSELNLSSLELGDSALYFCASSAGWTGGVSDYTFGSGTRLTVV.

The rearrangement uses TRBV30 and TRBJ2-2; maybe TRBD2 (5 bases). CDR1 GTSNPN and CDR2 SVGIG come from the germline V gene (reference sequence). The CDR3 length is 15 residues. V lost 4 bases and J lost 4, with 16 bases in between. CDR3: CAWTGSFPGTGELFF. CDR3 DNA: TGTGCCTGGACGGGAAGTTTCCCCGGCACCGGGGAGCTGTTTTTT.

The chain joins TRBV28 to TRBJ1-2; maybe TRBD1 (6 bases). V was pared by 8 bases and J by 8 bases, with 18 bases between. This CDR3 is 13 amino acids long. CDR1 is MDHEN, CDR2 SYDVKM, per germline. This CDR3 is CASHSYQGYGYTF. In nucleotides, the CDR3 is TGTGCCAGCCATTCCTATCAGGGGTACGGCTACACCTTC.

The CDR3 is CASSSGTGGLYGYTF. CDR3 nucleotide sequence: TGTGCCAGCAGTTCCGGGACAGGGGGCCTCTATGGCTACACCTTC. The chain joins TRBV6-5 to TRBJ1-2, with 12 bases identical to TRBD1. The CDR3 has 15 residues. V lost 4 bases and J lost 4; bases outside the gene matches: 4. Germline-derived CDR1 and CDR2 are MNHEY and SVGAGI.